The 22 T cell receptor beta chains presented below share a single source sample, sequenced in a study of blood T cell repertoires in COVID-19. The table came from immunoSEQ multiplex PCR; TCRdb's copy has only in-frame clones and leaves some out. The data hold some 400,000 clones, with around nine tenths observed a single time. The specimen was PBMCs or T cells enriched from blood (not recorded which). All receptors derive from a woman between 25 and 40 years old who had recovered from COVID-19.

The chain recombines TRBV11-2 with TRBJ1-2; tentatively, D is TRBD1 (5 bases). Germline CDR1 and CDR2: SGHAT and FQNNGV. The V gene lost 1 base and the J gene lost 4 bases, with 10 bases spanning the gap. The CDR3 consists of 14 residues. Here the CDR3 reads CASSLAAGIYGYTF. The CDR3 DNA follows: TGTGCCAGCAGCTTAGCCGCAGGGATCTATGGCTACACCTTC.

This rearrangement joins TRBV7-9 to TRBJ1-5, with D unclear. V was pared by 5 bases and J by 6 bases, with 17 bases between. Germline CDR1 reads SEHNR; CDR2 reads FQNEAQ (reference sequence). This CDR3 is built from 15 residues. The CDR3 DNA follows: TGTGCCAGCAGCGAGAGAGGCGAACTGGGTCAGCCCCAGCATTTT. Its protein is CASSERGELGQPQHF.

The chain is built from TRBV30 and TRBJ1-5; no firm D call. Trimming shortened V by 3 bases and J by 4 bases, and 10 bases separated the two germline ends. CDR3 length: 13 amino acids. Germline values: CDR1 GTSNPN, CDR2 SVGIG (reference sequence). CDR3 nucleotides: TGTGCCTGGAGCACAGAATTGAATCAGCCCCAGCATTTT. Translation gives CAWSTELNQPQHF.

This rearrangement joins TRBV5-4 to TRBJ2-1; TRBD1 matches at 8 bases. V lost 3 bases, J lost 8 bases, and 7 bases stayed unmatched. The CDR3 has 14 amino acids. Germline CDR1 SGHNT, CDR2 YYREEE (reference sequence). The CDR3: CASSSRTGRDEQFF. CDR3 DNA sequence: TGTGCCAGCAGCTCCCGGACAGGGCGTGATGAGCAGTTCTTC.

The CDR3 spells CASSPQAQYNSPLHF. CDR3 bases: TGTGCCAGCAGCCCACAGGCTCAGTATAATTCACCCCTCCACTTT. This chain links TRBV7-2 with TRBJ1-6; TRBD1 is a possible D gene (5 bases). Trimming took off 5 bases at V and 4 bases at J, with 12 bases between the two ends. The germline V gene encodes CDR1 SGHTA and CDR2 FQGNSA. There are 15 residues in the CDR3.

The V call is TRBV7-9, the J call TRBJ2-2; a possible D gene is TRBD2 (5 bases). This CDR3 region has 15 residues. Trimming left V 0 bases short and J 5 bases short, with 10 bases between. The V gene's germline CDR1 is SEHNR and CDR2 FQNEAQ (reference sequence). CDR3 region: CASSLAGVGTGELFF. The CDR3 DNA follows: TGTGCCAGCAGCTTAGCGGGAGTAGGAACCGGGGAGCTGTTTTTT.

The V and J genes are TRBV5-1 and TRBJ1-6, with a possible D match to TRBD1 (5 bases). CDR3 size: 15 residues. Looked up from germline, CDR1 is SGHRS and CDR2 is YFSETQ. V lost 4 bases, J lost 5 bases, and 13 bases lay in between. CDR3 sequence: CASSQTGGNNSPLHF. In nucleotides, the CDR3 is TGCGCCAGCAGCCAGACCGGGGGGAATAATTCACCCCTCCACTTT.

The genes are TRBV5-1 and TRBJ2-7; TRBD2 matches at 7 bases. J gave up 4 bases and V 0 bases, and 7 bases lay outside the gene matches. CDR3 length equals 15 residues. Germline CDR1 is SGHRS and CDR2 is YFSETQ. The CDR3 nucleotides read TGCGCCAGCAGCTTGGAACTAGCGAGCTCATACGAGCAGTACTTC. Translating gives CASSLELASSYEQYF.

Written as DNA, the CDR3 is TGTGCCAGCAGTCCCGAAAGGGACAGGATTTACAATGAGCAGTTCTTC. Translation: CASSPERDRIYNEQFF. J is TRBJ2-1 and V is TRBV28, with 8 bases lining up with TRBD1. The CDR3 extends over 16 amino acids. Germline V lookup: CDR1 MDHEN, CDR2 SYDVKM. V lost 5 bases to trimming and J lost 4 bases; unmatched junction nucleotides: 10. Using reference TRBV28 and TRBJ2-1 for the parts outside the CDR3, the full variable domain is DVKVTQSSRYLVKRTGEKVFLECVQDMDHENMFWYRQDPGLGLRLIYFSYDVKMKEKGDIPEGYSVSREKKERFSLILESASTNQTSMYLCASSPERDRIYNEQFFGPGTRLTVL.

The chain joins TRBV6-4 to TRBJ2-7, with D perhaps matching TRBD2 (5 bases). V lost 9 bases and J lost 12, with 12 bases in between. This CDR3 comprises 9 residues. Germline CDR1 is MRHNA and CDR2 is SNTAGT. The CDR3 DNA reads as TGTGCCAGTCAAGGACGGGGGTACTTC. Translating gives CASQGRGYF.

V gene TRBV21-1 combines with J gene TRBJ2-3; TRBD1 is the table's D call and was not checked against the DNA. TRBV21-1 is flagged as a pseudogene. There are 17 residues in the CDR3. As DNA, the CDR3 is TGTGCCACCTCAAACGTATTCTATCAGGGTAGTAGCGATACGCAGTATTTT. Translating gives CATSNVFYQGSSDTQYF.

The V gene is TRBV12-5, the J gene TRBJ1-1; unclear D gene. CDR3 size: 14 residues. Trimming took off 3 bases at V and 1 base at J, with 9 bases between the two ends. Germline lookup yields CDR1 LGHNT and CDR2 FRNRAP. CDR3 nucleotides: TGTGCTAGTGGTTTAACGCTGAGGAACACTGAAGCTTTCTTT. The encoded protein is CASGLTLRNTEAFF.

This clone has just a few counts. The V call is TRBV19, the J call TRBJ1-2; the D is unclear. The V gene's germline CDR1 is LNHDA and CDR2 SQIVND (reference sequence). Trimming left V 7 bases short and J 0 bases short, with 9 bases between. The CDR3 is 13 residues long. The chain's CDR3 is CASMQVSNYGYTF. The CDR3 nucleotides read TGTGCCAGTATGCAGGTTTCTAACTATGGCTACACCTTC.

J is TRBJ2-5 and V is TRBV9, with 7 positions matching TRBD1. The CDR3 has 12 amino acids. J lost 5 bases, V lost 6 bases, and 4 bases had no gene match. Germline assignment: CDR1 SGDLS and CDR2 YYNGEE. The CDR3 spells CASNQGEETQYF. CDR3 bases: TGTGCCAGCAACCAGGGGGAGGAGACCCAGTACTTC. The variable domain in full, completed from reference TRBV9 and TRBJ2-5, reads DSGVTQTPKHLITATGQRVTLRCSPRSGDLSVYWYQQSLDQGLQFLIQYYNGEERAKGNILERFSAQQFPDLHSELNLSSLELGDSALYFCASNQGEETQYFGPGTRLLVL.

The rearrangement uses TRBV6-1 and TRBJ1-2, with a tentative D call TRBD1 (5 bases). Germline V gives CDR1 MNHNS, CDR2 SASEGT. This CDR3 contains 14 residues. The V and J ends lost 2 bases and 6 bases respectively, with 13 bases between them. CDR3 residues: CASSELGGVDGYTF. The DNA of the CDR3 is TGTGCCAGCAGTGAACTTGGAGGGGTGGATGGCTACACCTTC.

The rearrangement links TRBV10-2 to TRBJ1-5, with D possibly TRBD1 on 5 matching bases. CDR1 is WSHSY and CDR2 is SAAADI in the germline V gene. The CDR3 consists of 14 residues. Trimming left V 8 bases short and J 4 bases short, with 15 bases between. The CDR3 here is CASGDGSGNQPQHF. The CDR3 DNA is TGCGCCAGCGGAGACGGATCAGGGAATCAGCCCCAGCATTTT.

The J gene is TRBJ2-7, the V gene TRBV6-5; tentative D call: TRBD2 (6 bases). The CDR3 runs to 14 residues. Trimming pared 7 bases from V and 2 bases from J, leaving 15 bases between. Germline V gives CDR1 MNHEY, CDR2 SVGAGI. CDR3 region: CASTGGDSAYEQYF. In DNA form, the CDR3 reads TGTGCCAGCACCGGGGGAGACAGCGCCTACGAGCAGTACTTC.

The chain couples TRBV18 to TRBJ2-7, with TRBD1 identical over 8 bases. After removal of 5 bases from V and 2 bases from J, the junction contained 8 bases not matched to a gene. The CDR3 runs 15 residues. Germline V gives CDR1 KGHSH, CDR2 LQKENI. The CDR3 coding sequence is TGTGCCAGCTCAGAGGGACAGGCCGCTACCTACGAGCAGTACTTC. It translates to CASSEGQAATYEQYF.

This chain links TRBV7-8 with TRBJ2-1; 11 bases agree with TRBD2. Germline CDR1 is SGHVS and CDR2 is FQNEAQ. This CDR3 region has 15 residues. The V segment lost 1 base and the J segment 5 bases; nucleotides outside the gene matches: 1. In DNA form, the CDR3 reads TGTGCCAGCAGCTTAGGGGGACTAGCGGACAATGAGCAGTTCTTC. It yields the protein CASSLGGLADNEQFF.

On this clone: This same CDR3 is encoded by further DNA sequences in the sample. The chain uses TRBV28 and TRBJ1-1; D gene unclear. Germline CDR1 and CDR2: MDHEN and SYDVKM. Deletions cut 6 bases from V and 1 base from J, with 9 bases between. CDR3 length: 13 residues. CDR3 sequence: CASRPTSNTEAFF. The DNA for the CDR3 is TGTGCCAGCAGGCCGACATCGAACACTGAAGCTTTCTTT. Looking up the rest from reference TRBV28 and TRBJ1-1 gives the full variable domain: DVKVTQSSRYLVKRTGEKVFLECVQDMDHENMFWYRQDPGLGLRLIYFSYDVKMKEKGDIPEGYSVSREKKERFSLILESASTNQTSMYLCASRPTSNTEAFFGQGTRLTVV.

This clone was recorded only once. V is TRBV7-2 and J is TRBJ2-7; weak D call: TRBD2 (5 bases). The CDR3 contains 14 residues. The V gene's germline CDR1 is SGHTA and CDR2 FQGNSA. V lost 4 bases, J lost 5 bases, and 15 bases lay in between. The CDR3: CASSSRRGQNEQYF. The CDR3 nucleotides are TGTGCCAGCAGCTCCCGGAGAGGGCAGAACGAGCAGTACTTC.

The chain employs TRBV30 and TRBJ1-3; no clear D gene. V was pared by 0 bases and J by 4 bases, with 4 bases between. Germline-derived CDR1 and CDR2 are GTSNPN and SVGIG (reference sequence). The CDR3 is 12 amino acids. The CDR3 spells CAWSVEGNTIYF. The CDR3 DNA reads TGTGCCTGGAGTGTAGAGGGAAACACCATATATTTT.